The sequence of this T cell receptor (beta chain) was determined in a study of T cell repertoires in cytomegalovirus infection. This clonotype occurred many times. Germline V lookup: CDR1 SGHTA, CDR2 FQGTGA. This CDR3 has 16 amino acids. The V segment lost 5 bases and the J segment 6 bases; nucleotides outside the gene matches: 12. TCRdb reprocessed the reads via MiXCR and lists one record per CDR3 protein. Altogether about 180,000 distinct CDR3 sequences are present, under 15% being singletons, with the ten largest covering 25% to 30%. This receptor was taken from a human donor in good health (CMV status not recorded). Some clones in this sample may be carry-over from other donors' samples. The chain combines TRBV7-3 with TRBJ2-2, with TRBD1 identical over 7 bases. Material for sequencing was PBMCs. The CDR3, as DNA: TGTGCCAGCAGCAGGACAGGTTTCAGTTCGCCCGGGGAGCTGTTTTTT. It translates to CASSRTGFSSPGELFF.